This T cell receptor (beta chain) was captured by sequencing in a study of T cells after yellow fever vaccination. Note on this clonotype: Its antigen remains unknown.

For TCR, cDNA came from 5'RACE template switching, which added a universal primer site and UMIs. TCRdb passed the 5' RACE reads through MiXCR, listing each CDR3 protein once. The sample has just under 600,000 distinct CDR3 sequences; 13% are singletons. The V segment lost 5 bases and the J segment 2 bases; nucleotides outside the gene matches: 2. Germline V gene data show CDR1 as SGHRS and CDR2 as YFSETQ. The CDR3 totals 14 residues. Study-wide points: Researchers report a weaker secondary response that nonetheless peaked faster, day 5 versus 15.

The sequence was obtained from a man aged 30 to 39 who received the YFV17D yellow fever vaccine. The starting material was PBMCs, obtained on the day of the yellow fever booster vaccination. The chain couples TRBV5-1 to TRBJ2-3, with TRBD2 matching 10 bases. The CDR3 nucleotides are TGCGCCAGCAGAGCGGGAGGGCCCACAGATACGCAGTATTTT. Protein product: CASRAGGPTDTQYF.